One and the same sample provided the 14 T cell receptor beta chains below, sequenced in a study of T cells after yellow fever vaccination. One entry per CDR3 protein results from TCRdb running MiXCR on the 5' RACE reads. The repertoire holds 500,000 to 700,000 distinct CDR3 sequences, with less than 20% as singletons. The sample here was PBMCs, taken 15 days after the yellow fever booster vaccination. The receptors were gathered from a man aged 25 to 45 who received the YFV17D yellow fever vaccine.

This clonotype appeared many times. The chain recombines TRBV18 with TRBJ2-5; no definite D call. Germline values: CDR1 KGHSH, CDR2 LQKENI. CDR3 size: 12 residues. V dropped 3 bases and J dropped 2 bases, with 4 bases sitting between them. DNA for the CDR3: TGTGCCAGCTCACCCGGACAAGAGACCCAGTACTTC. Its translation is CASSPGQETQYF.

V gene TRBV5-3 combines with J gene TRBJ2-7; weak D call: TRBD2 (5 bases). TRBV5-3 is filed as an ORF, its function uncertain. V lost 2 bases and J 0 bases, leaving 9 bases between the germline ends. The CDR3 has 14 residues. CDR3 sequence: CARSLRENSYEQYF. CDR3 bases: TGTGCCAGAAGCTTACGGGAAAACTCCTACGAGCAGTACTTC.

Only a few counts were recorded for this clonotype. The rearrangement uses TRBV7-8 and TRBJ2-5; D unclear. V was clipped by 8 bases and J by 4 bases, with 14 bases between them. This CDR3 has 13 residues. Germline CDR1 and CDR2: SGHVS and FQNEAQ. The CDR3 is CASDPSPRETQYF. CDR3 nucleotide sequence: TGTGCCAGCGACCCCAGTCCGAGAGAGACCCAGTACTTC.

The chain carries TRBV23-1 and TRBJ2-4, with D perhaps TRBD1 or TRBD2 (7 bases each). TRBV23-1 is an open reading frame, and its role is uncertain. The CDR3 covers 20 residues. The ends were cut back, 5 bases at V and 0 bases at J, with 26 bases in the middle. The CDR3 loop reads CASSNEGGAAGELAKNIQYF. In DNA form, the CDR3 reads TGCGCCAGCAGTAATGAAGGGGGCGCGGCGGGGGAACTAGCCAAAAACATTCAGTACTTC.

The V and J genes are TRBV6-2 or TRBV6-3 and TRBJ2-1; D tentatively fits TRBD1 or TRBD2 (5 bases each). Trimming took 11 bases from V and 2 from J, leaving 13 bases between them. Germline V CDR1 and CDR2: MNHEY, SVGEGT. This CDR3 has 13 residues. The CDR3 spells CAARGQTYNEQFF. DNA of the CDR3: TGTGCCGCCCGGGGCCAGACCTACAATGAGCAGTTCTTC.

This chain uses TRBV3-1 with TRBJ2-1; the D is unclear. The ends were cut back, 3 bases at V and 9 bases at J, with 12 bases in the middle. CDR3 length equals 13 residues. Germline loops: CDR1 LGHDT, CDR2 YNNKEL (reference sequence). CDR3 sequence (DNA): TGTGCCAGCAGCCAGCGGATCGAGGTTGAGCAGTTCTTC. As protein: CASSQRIEVEQFF.

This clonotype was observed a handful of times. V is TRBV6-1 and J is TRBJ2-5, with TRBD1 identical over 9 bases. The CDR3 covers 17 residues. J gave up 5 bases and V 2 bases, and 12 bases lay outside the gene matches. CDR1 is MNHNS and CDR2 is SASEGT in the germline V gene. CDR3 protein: CASSERIGTGPGETQYF. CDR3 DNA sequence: TGTGCCAGCAGTGAACGGATCGGGACAGGGCCAGGGGAGACCCAGTACTTC.

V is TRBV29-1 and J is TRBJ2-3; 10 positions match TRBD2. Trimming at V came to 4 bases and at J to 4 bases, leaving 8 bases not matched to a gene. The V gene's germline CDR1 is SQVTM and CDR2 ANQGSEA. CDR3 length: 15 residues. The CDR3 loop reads CSVGSSGSKPDTQYF. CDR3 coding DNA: TGCAGCGTTGGCTCTAGCGGGAGTAAGCCAGATACGCAGTATTTT.

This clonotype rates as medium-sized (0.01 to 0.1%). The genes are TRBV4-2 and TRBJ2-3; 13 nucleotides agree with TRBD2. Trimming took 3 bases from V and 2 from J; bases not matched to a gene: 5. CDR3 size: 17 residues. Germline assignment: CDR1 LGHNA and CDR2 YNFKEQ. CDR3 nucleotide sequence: TGTGCCAGCAGCCAGGCCGGGACTAGCGGGGACACAGATACGCAGTATTTT. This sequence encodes CASSQAGTSGDTDTQYF.

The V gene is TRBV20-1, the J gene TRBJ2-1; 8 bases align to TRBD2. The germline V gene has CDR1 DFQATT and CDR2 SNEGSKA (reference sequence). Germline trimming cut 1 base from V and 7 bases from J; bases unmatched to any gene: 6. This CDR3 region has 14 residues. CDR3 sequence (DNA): TGCAGTGCTAGAGTACCTAGCGGGCCGAATGAGCAGTTCTTC. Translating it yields CSARVPSGPNEQFF.

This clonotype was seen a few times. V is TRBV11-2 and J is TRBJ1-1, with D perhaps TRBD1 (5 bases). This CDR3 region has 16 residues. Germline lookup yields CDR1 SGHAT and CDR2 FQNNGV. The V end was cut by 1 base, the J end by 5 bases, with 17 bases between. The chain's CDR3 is CASSLVVGRVRTEAFF. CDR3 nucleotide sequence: TGTGCCAGCAGCTTAGTGGTGGGCAGGGTGAGGACTGAAGCTTTCTTT.

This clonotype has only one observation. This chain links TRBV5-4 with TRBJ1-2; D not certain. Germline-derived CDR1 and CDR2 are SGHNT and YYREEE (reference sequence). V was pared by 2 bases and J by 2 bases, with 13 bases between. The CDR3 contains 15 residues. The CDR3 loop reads CASSFDPEANYGYTF. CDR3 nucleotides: TGTGCCAGCAGCTTCGATCCCGAGGCCAACTATGGCTACACCTTC.

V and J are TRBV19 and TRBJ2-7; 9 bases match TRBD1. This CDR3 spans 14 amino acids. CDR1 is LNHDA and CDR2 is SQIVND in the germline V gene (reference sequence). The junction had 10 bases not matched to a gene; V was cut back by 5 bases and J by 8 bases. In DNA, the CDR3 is TGTGCCAGTAGTCCCCCGGACAGGGGCCGGAAGCAGTACTTC. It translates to CASSPPDRGRKQYF.

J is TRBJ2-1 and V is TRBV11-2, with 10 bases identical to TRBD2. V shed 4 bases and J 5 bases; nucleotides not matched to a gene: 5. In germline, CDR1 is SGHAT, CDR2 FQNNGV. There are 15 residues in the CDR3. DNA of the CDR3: TGTGCCAGCAGCTGGGGACTAGCGCCGAACAATGAGCAGTTCTTC. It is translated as CASSWGLAPNNEQFF.